This section outlines one TCR beta chain sequence together with its context. Its specificity is not known. The data stem from a study of Ad26.COV2.S vaccination and SARS-CoV-2 variants. Study findings and constraints: Total T cell responses may have been underestimated by the TCR breadth and depth analyses. Comparable non-spike TCR breadth was observed in vaccine and placebo recipients. Post-vaccination breadth of spike-specific CD8+ and CD4+ T cell responses was reportedly substantial.

Treatment: about 20 received Ad26.COV2.S at low or high dose, single or two shots; five or six received placebo; per-sample allocation not given. The investigators took samples on day 63 after the first vaccine or placebo injection. The sample came from a Boston adult aged 18-55 years. The CDR3 spans 13 residues. CDR1 is MNHNY and CDR2 is SVGAGI in the germline V gene (reference sequence). V lost 4 bases and J lost 2, with 6 bases in between. Generated by immunoSEQ multiplex PCR, the TCRdb table keeps only in-frame clones and is missing some. The sample lists roughly 320,000 clones; about 86% were seen once.

This receptor was identified in a person between 18 and 60 years old who received the Ad26.COV2.S COVID-19 vaccine or a placebo. This sample comprised peripheral blood, obtained in a trial of Ad26.COV2.S vaccine versus placebo. The chain has TRBV6-6 and TRBJ1-3; D not resolved. CDR3 in amino acids: CASSSEAGNTIYF. The CDR3 coding sequence is TGTGCCAGCAGTTCAGAGGCTGGAAACACCATATATTTT.